A single sample is the source of the 18 T cell receptor beta chains below, sequenced in a study of OX40 agonist ivuxolimab in advanced cancers. Only in-frame clones appear in the TCRdb table, and some are missing; sequencing was by immunoSEQ multiplex PCR. The table records around 29,000 clones, about 85% of them present only once. This specimen consisted of CD4+ or CD8+ T cells sorted from blood, obtained in a trial of the OX40 agonist ivuxolimab. These receptor sequences come from an adult with an advanced solid tumor such as melanoma, head and neck, liver or kidney cancer.

DNA for the CDR3: TGTGCCAGCAGCCTAATAGGTGCTACTACTCTATCTAGCACAGATACGCAGTATTTT. Translated: CASSLIGATTLSSTDTQYF. The V gene is TRBV28, the J gene TRBJ2-3, with D unresolved. The germline V and J ends were trimmed by 6 bases and 0 bases, with 25 bases remaining between them. Per the germline V gene, CDR1 is MDHEN and CDR2 is SYDVKM. The CDR3 runs 19 residues.

The chain has TRBV6-5 and TRBJ2-1; D remains unclear. This CDR3 spans 11 amino acids. Deletions cut 7 bases from V and 7 bases from J, with 8 bases between. CDR1 MNHEY and CDR2 SVGAGI come from the germline V gene. The CDR3 protein is CASTAKNEQFF. The CDR3, as DNA: TGTGCCAGCACGGCGAAAAATGAGCAGTTCTTC.

This chain joins TRBV7-6 and TRBJ2-1; unclear D gene. The CDR3 has 17 amino acids. The germline V gene has CDR1 SGHVS and CDR2 FNYEAQ. Trimming shortened V by 0 bases and J by 0 bases, and 12 bases separated the two germline ends. CDR3 sequence reads: CASSLAMDYRSYNEQFF. The CDR3 DNA follows: TGTGCCAGCAGCTTAGCCATGGATTACCGCTCCTACAATGAGCAGTTCTTC.

A single count supports this clone. This chain links TRBV4-1 with TRBJ1-2, with 9 bases aligning to TRBD1. Trimming removed 1 base from V and 6 bases from J; junction bases left unmatched: 12. This CDR3 region has 17 residues. Germline V gene data show CDR1 as MGHRA and CDR2 as YSYEKL. The CDR3 DNA is TGCGCCAGCAGCCAAGGAGGCCCGGGGACAGGGTTGAATGGCTACACCTTC. Its protein is CASSQGGPGTGLNGYTF.

The chain combines TRBV19 with TRBJ2-3, with 7 bases matching TRBD1. Germline V gene sequence: CDR1 LNHDA, CDR2 SQIVND (reference sequence). The CDR3 contains 13 residues. V trimming: 9 bases; J trimming: 2 bases; junction bases outside the gene matches: 5. CDR3 sequence (DNA): TGTGCCAGCTGGCAGGGGGACACAGATACGCAGTATTTT. Protein sequence: CASWQGDTDTQYF.

The V call is TRBV11-2, the J call TRBJ2-7; D gene unclear. The CDR3 loop spans 14 amino acids. Germline CDR1 is SGHAT and CDR2 is FQNNGV. The ends were cut back, 1 base at V and 0 bases at J, with 7 bases in the middle. The CDR3 spells CASSLVTVSYEQYF. The CDR3 DNA follows: TGTGCCAGCAGCTTAGTTACAGTCTCCTACGAGCAGTACTTC.

This chain links TRBV25-1 with TRBJ1-2; no reliable D call. V was trimmed by 3 bases and J by 0 bases, leaving 8 bases between them. This CDR3 has 14 amino acids. Per germline, CDR1 MGHDK and CDR2 SYGVNS. CDR3: CASSEPNANYGYTF. DNA of the CDR3: TGTGCCAGCAGTGAGCCAAACGCTAACTATGGCTACACCTTC.

The chain combines TRBV7-9 with TRBJ1-1; D call uncertain. V dropped 4 bases and J dropped 3 bases, with 12 bases sitting between them. CDR3 length: 14 amino acids. Germline V CDR1 and CDR2: SEHNR, FQNEAQ (reference sequence). CDR3 amino acids: CASSSPRVYTEAFF. The CDR3 bases are TGTGCCAGCAGCTCCCCCCGGGTTTACACTGAAGCTTTCTTT.

This clone has a handful of counts. V and J are TRBV15 and TRBJ1-5, with no clear D. V dropped 1 base and J dropped 5 bases, with 6 bases sitting between them. In germline, CDR1 is LNHNV, CDR2 YYDKDF (reference sequence). This CDR3 is 13 amino acids long. CDR3 coding DNA: TGTGCCACCAGCAGAGGCCACCATCAGCCCCAGCATTTT. Translated: CATSRGHHQPQHF.

This rearrangement joins TRBV19 to TRBJ2-7; D might be TRBD1 (6 bases). CDR1 and CDR2 from the germline V gene are LNHDA and SQIVND (reference sequence). CDR3 size: 15 residues. V was shortened by 4 bases and J by 3 bases, with 16 bases between the two germline ends. CDR3 DNA sequence: TGTGCCAGTAGTAGCGCAGGGGAAGGGTTCTACGAGCAGTACTTC. It encodes CASSSAGEGFYEQYF.

The V call is TRBV11-2, the J call TRBJ2-1; D unresolved. Germline-derived CDR1 and CDR2 are SGHAT and FQNNGV. The germline V and J ends were trimmed by 2 bases and 6 bases, with 5 bases remaining between them. This CDR3 is built from 12 residues. CDR3 in DNA: TGTGCCAGCAGCTTACGGGTCAATGAGCAGTTCTTC. Translating it yields CASSLRVNEQFF.

The CDR3 DNA reads TGTGCCACCGAATGGACAGGGGGGTGGCAAGAGACCCAGTACTTC. Its protein is CATEWTGGWQETQYF. J is TRBJ2-5 and V is TRBV6-6; 10 bases line up with TRBD1. The germline V gene encodes CDR1 MNHNY and CDR2 SVGAGI (reference sequence). The CDR3 has 15 residues. The J segment lost 2 bases and the V segment lost 10 bases, leaving 10 bases of the junction unmatched.

This chain uses TRBV6-4 with TRBJ2-7, with D tentatively TRBD2 (7 bases). Germline CDR1 MRHNA, CDR2 SNTAGT. The CDR3 is 20 residues long. Trimming pared 0 bases from V and 0 bases from J, leaving 24 bases between. The CDR3 bases are TGTGCCAGCAGTGACTCGGGTTGGGGGCTAGCGGTCCGTAGCTCCTACGAGCAGTACTTC. Its translation is CASSDSGWGLAVRSSYEQYF.

This chain uses TRBV25-1 with TRBJ1-6; a weak D match, TRBD1 (5 bases). The germline V gene has CDR1 MGHDK and CDR2 SYGVNS. The germline V and J ends were trimmed by 6 bases and 10 bases, with 16 bases remaining between them. The CDR3 has 14 amino acids. CDR3 region: CASRYDSAGSPLHF. CDR3 nucleotide sequence: TGTGCCAGCAGGTACGACAGCGCCGGATCACCCCTCCACTTT.

In nucleotides, the CDR3 is TGTGCCAGCAGTTCCCCAGGGGAAAAAATACAAGAGACCCAGTACTTC. This translates into CASSSPGEKIQETQYF. J is TRBJ2-5 and V is TRBV28; D may be TRBD1 (6 bases). The CDR3 sequence is 16 residues long. Germline-derived CDR1 and CDR2 are MDHEN and SYDVKM. Trimming removed 4 bases from V and 2 bases from J, with 17 bases in between.

The CDR3 bases are TGTGCCAGTTTTCGGGGGTCCGAAGCTTTCTTT. Amino acids: CASFRGSEAFF. The chain recombines TRBV19 with TRBJ1-1, with D perhaps matching TRBD1 (5 bases). V was shortened by 8 bases and J by 8 bases, with 12 bases between the two germline ends. The CDR3 sequence is 11 residues long. The germline CDR1 and CDR2 sequences are LNHDA and SQIVND (reference sequence).

The CDR3 loop reads CASSLYMPLAEPFYEQYF. CDR3 nucleotides: TGTGCCAGCAGTTTGTACATGCCCCTAGCGGAGCCTTTCTACGAGCAGTACTTC. This chain joins TRBV27 and TRBJ2-7, with 7 bases that match TRBD2. The length of the CDR3 is 18 residues. The J segment lost 3 bases and the V segment lost 3 bases, leaving 17 bases of the junction unmatched. CDR1 is MNHEY, CDR2 SMNVEV, per germline (reference sequence).

The V and J genes are TRBV28 and TRBJ2-1; D is unclear. This CDR3 region has 14 residues. V lost 6 bases and J lost 7, with 16 bases in between. Germline V gene sequence: CDR1 MDHEN, CDR2 SYDVKM. The CDR3 protein is CASRSPSLGNEQFF. In DNA form, the CDR3 reads TGTGCCAGCAGATCCCCTTCCCTTGGGAATGAGCAGTTCTTC. The whole variable domain, filled in from reference TRBV28 and TRBJ2-1, reads DVKVTQSSRYLVKRTGEKVFLECVQDMDHENMFWYRQDPGLGLRLIYFSYDVKMKEKGDIPEGYSVSREKKERFSLILESASTNQTSMYLCASRSPSLGNEQFFGPGTRLTVL.